The 6 T cell receptor beta chains below come from one sample, sequenced in a study of cytomegalovirus exposure and HLA in healthy donors. Vbeta (60) and Jbeta (13) primers were used in the PCR. The method was immunoSEQ multiplex PCR; TCRdb's version includes in-frame clones alone and lacks a portion of them. The sample includes 140,000 or so clones, roughly 9.4% seen only once; the top ten take less than 2%. Sequencing was carried out using PBMCs. The origin of the receptors is a male donor in good health and CMV-seronegative.

This clone was seen a handful of times. The chain uses TRBV5-6 and TRBJ1-2; D remains unclear. The CDR3 has 15 amino acids. Trimming pared 2 bases from V and 2 bases from J, leaving 13 bases between. Germline CDR1 and CDR2: SGHDT and YYEEEE. CDR3 residues: CASSLGAGRNYGYTF. DNA of the CDR3: TGTGCCAGCAGCTTAGGCGCTGGGCGCAACTATGGCTACACCTTC.

The gene calls are TRBV5-1 and TRBJ2-5, with D possibly TRBD2 on 6 matching bases. The CDR3 is 13 amino acids. Per germline, CDR1 SGHRS and CDR2 YFSETQ. Trimming removed 4 bases from V and 5 bases from J, with 12 bases in between. The CDR3 bases are TGCGCCAGCAGCGCGGGAACTCGGGAGACCCAGTACTTC. Its translation is CASSAGTRETQYF.

This clone has only a few counts. The V and J genes are TRBV20-1 and TRBJ2-7; the D gene is possibly TRBD2 (6 bases). The CDR3 has 11 amino acids. Germline lookup yields CDR1 DFQATT and CDR2 SNEGSKA (reference sequence). Trimming stripped 6 bases from V and 6 bases from J, with 12 bases between. Here the CDR3 reads CSAVDYPEQYF. The CDR3 DNA follows: TGCAGTGCCGTGGACTATCCCGAGCAGTACTTC.

This sequence joins TRBV28 and TRBJ1-3; D is possibly TRBD1 (6 bases). This CDR3 is 17 amino acids long. Trimming stripped 5 bases from V and 0 bases from J, with 17 bases between. Germline lookup yields CDR1 MDHEN and CDR2 SYDVKM. CDR3 DNA sequence: TGTGCCAGCAGTCCGCCGGGGACATTGTCCTCTGGAAACACCATATATTTT. Translated: CASSPPGTLSSGNTIYF.

The chain has TRBV7-9 and TRBJ2-7, with D perhaps matching TRBD1 (6 bases). Per the germline V gene, CDR1 is SEHNR and CDR2 is FQNEAQ (reference sequence). Trimming stripped 5 bases from V and 1 base from J, with 9 bases between. The CDR3 contains 13 residues. The chain's CDR3 is CASSVDSSYEQYF. In DNA form, the CDR3 reads TGTGCCAGCAGCGTGGACAGTTCCTACGAGCAGTACTTC.

This chain connects TRBV6-1 to TRBJ2-6; D may be TRBD2 (6 bases). In germline, CDR1 is MNHNS, CDR2 SASEGT. The CDR3 contains 17 residues. V shed 0 bases and J shed 3 bases, with 12 bases lying between them. CDR3 protein: CASSEAQRVGGANVLTF. CDR3 bases: TGTGCCAGCAGTGAAGCCCAGCGGGTGGGTGGGGCCAACGTCCTGACTTTC.